The T cell receptor (beta chain) under discussion was sequenced for a study of shared clonotypes between healthy human individuals. Germline V gives CDR1 SQVTM, CDR2 ANQGSEA. V lost 7 bases and J 0 bases, leaving 13 bases between the germline ends. The CDR3 is 14 amino acids. As defined, naive CD8 cells were CD45RO-negative and positively selected for CCR7, with terminally differentiated effector memory CD45RA+ cells excluded. For this clone: What it binds is unknown.

The authors ran the assay at deep level. The assay was immunoSEQ multiplex PCR, and TCRdb's table has in-frame clones only and misses some. The data hold about 2.1 million clones, with 93% observed a single time. General observations from the study: Generally, naive subsets (rather than memory subsets) showed larger estimated richness. Non-shared clonotypes had lower generation probabilities than those shared by all four donors.

Sequenced material: naive CD8+ T cells from PBMCs. The TCR originated in a man aged 18 to 30 in good health. Some clones in this sample may be carry-over from other donors' samples. The V and J genes are TRBV29-1 and TRBJ2-1, with D tentatively TRBD2 (6 bases). CDR3 region: CSAGTGSSYNEQFF. CDR3 DNA: TGCAGCGCTGGGACTGGCAGCTCCTACAATGAGCAGTTCTTC.